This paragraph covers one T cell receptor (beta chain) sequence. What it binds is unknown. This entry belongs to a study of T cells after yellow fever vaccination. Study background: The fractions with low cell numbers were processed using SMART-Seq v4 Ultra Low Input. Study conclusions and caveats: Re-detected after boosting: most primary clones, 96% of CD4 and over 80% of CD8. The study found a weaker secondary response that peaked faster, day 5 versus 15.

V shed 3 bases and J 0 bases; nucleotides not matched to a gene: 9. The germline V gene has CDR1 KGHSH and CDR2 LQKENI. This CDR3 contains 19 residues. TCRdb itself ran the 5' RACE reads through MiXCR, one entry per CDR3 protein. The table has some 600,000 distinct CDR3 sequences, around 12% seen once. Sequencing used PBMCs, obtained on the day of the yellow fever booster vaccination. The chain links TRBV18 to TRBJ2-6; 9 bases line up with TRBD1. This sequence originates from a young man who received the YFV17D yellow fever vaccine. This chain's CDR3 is CASSPSLTGGISGANVLTF. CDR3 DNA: TGTGCCAGCTCACCGTCCCTGACAGGGGGGATCTCTGGGGCCAACGTCCTGACTTTC.